This entry lists 2 T cell receptor beta chains sequenced from one sample in a study of cytomegalovirus exposure and HLA in healthy donors. The study ran its PCR with 60 Vbeta and 13 Jbeta primers. Sequencing was performed with immunoSEQ multiplex PCR; in TCRdb, only in-frame clones are kept and a portion is missing. The sample yields roughly 150,000 clones, roughly 77% seen once. The sequenced sample consisted of PBMCs. The receptors here all came from a man in his late teens or twenties in good health and CMV-seropositive.

This clone appeared a single time. The gene calls are TRBV11-2 and TRBJ2-7; weak D call: TRBD1 (6 bases). V lost 5 bases and J lost 5, with 13 bases in between. Germline V gene data show CDR1 as SGHAT and CDR2 as FQNNGV. The CDR3 length is 13 residues. CDR3 sequence reads: CASSPQTGNEQYF. CDR3 in DNA: TGTGCCAGCAGCCCACAGACAGGTAACGAGCAGTACTTC.

CDR3: CASSRLADSTDTQYF. CDR3 bases: TGTGCCAGCAGCCGACTAGCGGATAGCACAGATACGCAGTATTTT. The chain couples TRBV27 to TRBJ2-3; 9 bases are shared with TRBD2. The CDR3 is 15 residues long. With V trimmed by 6 bases and J by 0 bases, 4 bases remained unmatched. The germline V gene has CDR1 MNHEY and CDR2 SMNVEV (reference sequence).